This T cell receptor (beta chain) was retrieved from a study of cytomegalovirus exposure and HLA in healthy donors. Study background: Counted in an early data release were tens of millions of unique TCRs from HLA-typed donors.

Regarding the study as a whole: Later analysis revealed greater clonal expansion in HLA-associated TCR beta chains than in equally common others. With high specificity and sensitivity, the classifier reportedly diagnosed cytomegalovirus status.

Primers: 60 Vbeta forward and 13 Jbeta reverse. Here immunoSEQ multiplex PCR was the method, and the copy in TCRdb shows in-frame clones only, minus some. The sample consists of roughly 100,000 clones, 78% of them appearing once. Germline assignment: CDR1 MNHEY and CDR2 SMNVEV (reference sequence). CDR3 size: 18 residues. The ends lost 3 bases at V and 1 base at J; junction bases unmatched: 8. This clone appeared a few times. The antigen is not known. The sequence derives from a woman between 40 and 55 years old in good health and CMV-seronegative. The rearrangement joins TRBV27 to TRBJ2-3, with 12 bases identical to TRBD2. The specimen sequenced was PBMCs. The CDR3 nucleotides read TGTGCCAGCAGTTTCAGACTAGCGGGAGTGGGAGGCACAGATACGCAGTATTTT. The encoded protein is CASSFRLAGVGGTDTQYF.